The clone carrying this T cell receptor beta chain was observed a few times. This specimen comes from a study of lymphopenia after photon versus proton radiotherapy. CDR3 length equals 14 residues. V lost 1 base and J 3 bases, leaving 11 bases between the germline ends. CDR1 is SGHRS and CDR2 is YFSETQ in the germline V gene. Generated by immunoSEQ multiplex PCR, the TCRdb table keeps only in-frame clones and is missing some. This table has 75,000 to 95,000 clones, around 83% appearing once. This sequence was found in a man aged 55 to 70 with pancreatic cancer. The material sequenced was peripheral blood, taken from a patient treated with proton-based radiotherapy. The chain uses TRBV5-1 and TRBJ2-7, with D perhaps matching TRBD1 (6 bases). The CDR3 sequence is CASSLLSRGYEQYF. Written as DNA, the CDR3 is TGCGCCAGCAGCTTGTTAAGCAGGGGCTACGAGCAGTACTTC. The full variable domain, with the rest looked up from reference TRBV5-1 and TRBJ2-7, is KAGVTQTPRYLIKTRGQQVTLSCSPISGHRSVSWYQQTPGQGLQFLFEYFSETQRNKGNFPGRFSGRQFSNSRSEMNVSTLELGDSALYLCASSLLSRGYEQYFGPGTRLTVT.